The present TCR beta chain was sequenced within a study of blood T cell repertoires in COVID-19. Germline CDR1 is MNHEY and CDR2 is SVGAGI. The CDR3 extends over 16 amino acids. After removal of 0 bases from V and 9 bases from J, the junction contained 4 bases not matched to a gene. The data were produced by immunoSEQ multiplex PCR, yet TCRdb's version contains in-frame clones alone and is incomplete. This table has 75,000 to 95,000 clones, around nine tenths appearing once. The chain uses TRBV6-5 and TRBJ2-1; 14 bases align to TRBD2. The TCR comes from a man aged 55 to 70 with acute or convalescent COVID-19. The sample taken for sequencing was peripheral blood. CDR3 amino acids: CASSYSGLAGGSEQFF. In DNA, the CDR3 is TGTGCCAGCAGTTACTCTGGACTAGCGGGAGGAAGTGAGCAGTTCTTC.